Below, 20 T cell receptor beta chains from the same sample are listed, as sequenced in a study of blood T cell repertoires in COVID-19. Only in-frame clones appear in the TCRdb table, and some are missing; sequencing was by immunoSEQ multiplex PCR. The table has under 450,000 clones, around nine tenths seen once. The specimen sequenced was peripheral blood. The receptors derive from a woman aged 55 to 70 with COVID-19, enrolled during active disease.

The table lists this clone with many counts. The chain links TRBV9 to TRBJ1-6, with a weak D call TRBD1 (5 bases). V dropped 1 base and J dropped 2 bases, with 7 bases sitting between them. The CDR3 has 15 residues. The germline gives CDR1 SGDLS, CDR2 YYNGEE. The CDR3 is CASSVTGAYNSPLHF. In nucleotides, the CDR3 is TGTGCCAGCAGCGTAACGGGGGCCTATAATTCACCCCTCCACTTT. The full variable domain, rest sourced from reference TRBV9 and TRBJ1-6, is DSGVTQTPKHLITATGQRVTLRCSPRSGDLSVYWYQQSLDQGLQFLIQYYNGEERAKGNILERFSAQQFPDLHSELNLSSLELGDSALYFCASSVTGAYNSPLHFGNGTRLTVT.

J is TRBJ2-3 and V is TRBV19; 8 bases fit TRBD1. J was trimmed by 6 bases and V by 6 bases; bases with no gene match: 2. The germline CDR1 and CDR2 sequences are LNHDA and SQIVND (reference sequence). There are 12 residues in the CDR3. DNA of the CDR3: TGTGCCAGTAGGGGGACAGGCGATACGCAGTATTTT. Translation: CASRGTGDTQYF.

The chain couples TRBV23-1 to TRBJ2-2, with TRBD1 identical over 9 bases. Being an ORF, TRBV23-1 has a function that is uncertain. The CDR3 loop spans 15 amino acids. With 8 bases clipped from V and 4 bases from J, the junction kept 8 bases outside the gene matches. CDR3 coding DNA: TGCGCCAGCCTCAACGGGACAGGGTTCACCGGGGAGCTGTTTTTT. Protein sequence: CASLNGTGFTGELFF.

V usage is TRBV5-5 and J usage is TRBJ2-1, with TRBD1 matching 10 bases. V was clipped by 6 bases and J by 8 bases; unmatched bases: 5. There are 13 residues in the CDR3. Germline values: CDR1 SGHKS, CDR2 YYEKEE (reference sequence). The CDR3 region is CASKTGGGDEQFF. The CDR3 DNA follows: TGTGCCAGCAAGACAGGGGGCGGAGATGAGCAGTTCTTC.

CDR3 sequence reads: CATSRDRVEQNYGYTF. As DNA, the CDR3 is TGTGCCACCAGCAGAGATCGAGTAGAACAGAACTATGGCTACACCTTC. The chain links TRBV15 to TRBJ1-2; no reliable D call. The germline V gene encodes CDR1 LNHNV and CDR2 YYDKDF (reference sequence). The CDR3 extends over 16 amino acids. V was cut by 0 bases and J by 2 bases, with 13 bases left in between.

The chain recombines TRBV5-4 with TRBJ1-2, with 7 bases identical to TRBD1. The ends lost 5 bases at V and 3 bases at J; junction bases unmatched: 7. The V gene's germline CDR1 is SGHNT and CDR2 YYREEE (reference sequence). This CDR3 has 14 amino acids. CDR3 DNA: TGTGCCAGCAGGTTGCAGGGGGTGTACTATGGCTACACCTTC. Translation gives CASRLQGVYYGYTF.

The rearrangement uses TRBV2 and TRBJ1-3; TRBD1 is a possible D gene (6 bases). Germline CDR1 reads SNHLY; CDR2 reads FYNNEI. This CDR3 comprises 14 residues. Trimming shortened V by 5 bases and J by 4 bases, and 12 bases separated the two germline ends. CDR3: CASSLQGPGNTIYF. The CDR3 nucleotides read TGTGCCAGCAGTCTCCAGGGGCCCGGAAACACCATATATTTT.

This chain uses TRBV6-1 with TRBJ1-5; D perhaps matches TRBD1 (5 bases). The CDR3 loop spans 16 amino acids. The V end lost 2 bases, the J end lost 4 bases, and 15 bases lay between the germline ends. Per germline, CDR1 MNHNS and CDR2 SASEGT. The DNA for the CDR3 is TGTGCCAGCAGTGAATACGGCGGGGCCGCTAATCAGCCCCAGCATTTT. This gives the protein CASSEYGGAANQPQHF.

The J gene is TRBJ2-3, the V gene TRBV19; TRBD1 matches 9 bases. V dropped 3 bases and J dropped 6; count of bases not matched to a gene: 7. CDR3 length equals 15 residues. CDR1 and CDR2 from the germline V gene are LNHDA and SQIVND (reference sequence). The CDR3 DNA reads TGTGCCAGTAGTATTCCAACAGGGGGCAAGGATACGCAGTATTTT. Amino acids: CASSIPTGGKDTQYF.

The chain links TRBV5-1 to TRBJ2-6, with D hard to call. This CDR3 has 18 residues. The germline V gene has CDR1 SGHRS and CDR2 YFSETQ. V lost 4 bases to trimming and J lost 0 bases, with 17 bases between them. DNA of the CDR3: TGCGCCAGCAGCCCGAGACCCTGGGCCATCTCTGGGGCCAACGTCCTGACTTTC. Protein: CASSPRPWAISGANVLTF.

CDR3 DNA: TGTGCCAGCAGCTTAGCAGGGGGGGTCAATCAGCCCCAGCATTTT. It is translated as CASSLAGGVNQPQHF. This chain links TRBV7-8 with TRBJ1-5, with a possible D match to TRBD1 (6 bases). In germline, CDR1 is SGHVS, CDR2 FQNEAQ. The CDR3 runs to 15 residues. With 0 bases removed from V and 3 bases from J, the gap between germline ends came to 9 bases. Variable domain in full (rest from reference TRBV7-8 and TRBJ1-5): GAGVSQSPRYKVAKRGQDVALRCDPISGHVSLFWYQQALGQGPEFLTYFQNEAQLDKSGLPSDRFFAERPEGSVSTLKIQRTQQEDSAVYLCASSLAGGVNQPQHFGDGTRLSIL.

This chain connects TRBV24-1 to TRBJ2-1; D is perhaps TRBD1 (6 bases). The CDR3 extends over 18 amino acids. Deletions cut 2 bases from V and 1 base from J, with 17 bases between. Germline V lookup: CDR1 KGHDR, CDR2 SFDVKD. CDR3 loop: CATSDSIQGSRSYNEQFF. CDR3 nucleotides: TGTGCCACCAGTGATTCGATCCAGGGGTCCAGGTCCTACAATGAGCAGTTCTTC.

The chain links TRBV11-1 to TRBJ2-7; TRBD1 matches 10 bases. Trimming cost V 5 bases and J 9 bases; bases outside gene matches: 4. The CDR3 loop spans 12 amino acids. CDR1 is SGHAT and CDR2 is FQDESV in the germline V gene (reference sequence). The CDR3 region is CASSMWTGGQYF. The CDR3 coding sequence is TGTGCCAGCAGCATGTGGACAGGGGGGCAGTACTTC.

In this sample, this clone turned up a few times. The chain uses TRBV10-3 and TRBJ1-5, with TRBD1 identical over 7 bases. Germline lookup yields CDR1 ENHRY and CDR2 SYGVKD. The CDR3 runs 15 residues. Unmatched junction bases numbered 4, after V lost 3 bases and J lost 2 bases. The CDR3: CAISEDRAGNQPQHF. DNA of the CDR3: TGTGCCATCAGTGAAGACAGGGCAGGCAATCAGCCCCAGCATTTT.

The rearrangement uses TRBV6-5 and TRBJ2-1, with 11 positions matching TRBD2. J was trimmed by 3 bases and V by 5 bases; bases with no gene match: 3. Looked up from germline, CDR1 is MNHEY and CDR2 is SVGAGI. This CDR3 has 15 amino acids. CDR3 in DNA: TGTGCCAGCAGTAGACTAGCGGGGCTCTACAATGAGCAGTTCTTC. Its protein is CASSRLAGLYNEQFF.

The chain uses TRBV19 and TRBJ2-7, with TRBD1 matching over 9 bases. The V gene end was trimmed by 5 bases and the J gene end by 2 bases; junction bases not matched to a gene: 10. The CDR3 is 16 residues long. Germline values: CDR1 LNHDA, CDR2 SQIVND (reference sequence). The CDR3, as DNA: TGTGCCAGTAGTTATAGAACCGGGACAGGGCCCTACGAGCAGTACTTC. Protein: CASSYRTGTGPYEQYF. The entire variable domain, with the rest obtained from reference TRBV19 and TRBJ2-7, is as follows: DGGITQSPKYLFRKEGQNVTLSCEQNLNHDAMYWYRQDPGQGLRLIYYSQIVNDFQKGDIAEGYSVSREKKESFPLTVTSAQKNPTAFYLCASSYRTGTGPYEQYFGPGTRLTVT.

V is TRBV6-5 and J is TRBJ1-2; D may be TRBD1 (5 bases). V was pared by 6 bases and J by 8 bases, with 19 bases between. Germline V lookup: CDR1 MNHEY, CDR2 SVGAGI. The CDR3 is made up of 14 amino acids. The CDR3 region is CASRRSTESHGYTF. CDR3 DNA: TGTGCCAGCAGACGTTCGACAGAGTCTCACGGCTACACCTTC.

CDR3: CASSSGTRAYTGELFF. CDR3 sequence (DNA): TGTGCCAGCAGCTCGGGGACAAGAGCGTACACCGGGGAGCTGTTTTTT. The rearrangement uses TRBV7-9 and TRBJ2-2, with a tentative D call TRBD1 (6 bases). The V end was cut by 4 bases, the J end by 3 bases, with 15 bases between. Per germline, CDR1 SEHNR and CDR2 FQNEAQ (reference sequence). CDR3 length: 16 amino acids.

The chain couples TRBV9 to TRBJ1-2; perhaps TRBD1 as D (5 bases). Per the germline V gene, CDR1 is SGDLS and CDR2 is YYNGEE. V was clipped by 2 bases and J by 7 bases, with 12 bases between them. This CDR3 spans 13 amino acids. The CDR3 sequence is CASSVGGIAGYTF. The CDR3 DNA is TGTGCCAGCAGCGTGGGGGGAATAGCTGGCTACACCTTC. Full variable domain (remainder filled in from reference TRBV9 and TRBJ1-2): DSGVTQTPKHLITATGQRVTLRCSPRSGDLSVYWYQQSLDQGLQFLIQYYNGEERAKGNILERFSAQQFPDLHSELNLSSLELGDSALYFCASSVGGIAGYTFGSGTRLTVV.

This clone showed up just once. V is TRBV6-5 and J is TRBJ1-2; D unresolved. Germline V lookup: CDR1 MNHEY, CDR2 SVGAGI. V lost 9 bases and J lost 8, with 16 bases in between. This CDR3 has 12 amino acids. The CDR3, as DNA: TGTGCCAGTTCCAATCCGGTCCACGGCTACACCTTC. Translating it yields CASSNPVHGYTF.